The subject of this entry is one TCR beta chain. V shed 3 bases and J shed 0 bases, with 12 bases lying between them. Germline loops: CDR1 LNHDA, CDR2 SQIVND (reference sequence). The CDR3 runs 16 residues. This specimen belongs to a study of T cell responses to AZD1222 COVID-19 vaccine. The assay was immunoSEQ multiplex PCR, and TCRdb's table has in-frame clones only and misses some. The repertoire includes 130,000 to 150,000 clones, roughly 86% of them detected once, and 5.1% sits in the top ten. This sequence originates from an adult who received the AZD1222 COVID-19 vaccine. Sequences were derived from peripheral blood, sampled 28 days after the second AZD1222 dose. The chain uses TRBV19 and TRBJ2-1; perhaps TRBD1 as D (6 bases). The CDR3 DNA follows: TGTGCCAGTAGTATCTTCGAGGGGGTCTCCTACAATGAGCAGTTCTTC. Translating gives CASSIFEGVSYNEQFF.